This record concerns one TCR beta chain sequence. These data belong to a study of blood T cell repertoires in COVID-19. Looking at the study overall: Samples representing acute and convalescent COVID-19 were sourced from the United States, Italy and Spain.

A Seattle source enrolled patients during active infection and followed them longitudinally. Original processing methods: Amplification of reference gene primers provided the estimated nucleated cell counts. The method was immunoSEQ multiplex PCR; TCRdb's version includes in-frame clones alone and lacks a portion of them. V, J and clone size are taken as reported in that table, and D and trimming were inferred from the DNA itself. The sample has around 460,000 clones, approximately 90% seen once. Sample: peripheral blood. The receptor comes from a man aged 18 to 35 with COVID-19, enrolled during active disease.

CDR3 loop: CASSVEEPLYGYTF. Here the CDR3 DNA reads TGTGCCAGCAGCGTAGAAGAGCCCCTCTATGGCTACACCTTC. V is TRBV9 and J is TRBJ1-2; D ambiguous. Deletions cut 0 bases from V and 4 bases from J, with 10 bases between. The V gene's germline CDR1 is SGDLS and CDR2 YYNGEE. This CDR3 is 14 amino acids long.